The next 9 T cell receptor beta chains were all read from a single sample in a study of TIL therapy for anti-PD-1-resistant metastatic lung cancer. This was the immunoSEQ v3 assay. The protocol was immunoSEQ multiplex PCR, while the TCRdb copy is restricted to in-frame clones and leaves out a portion. The profile shows about 36,000 clones, around four fifths of them singletons. Time point described: pre-treatment sample, taken before nivolumab and TIL therapy. The input for sequencing was blood, taken at baseline. The receptors shown here come from a person aged 25-85 years with non-small cell lung cancer.

Note on this clone: The sample has other DNA sequences that encode this CDR3 too. The chain recombines TRBV30 with TRBJ1-3; D not certain. Trimming stripped 0 bases from V and 0 bases from J, with 0 bases between. The CDR3 runs 12 residues. Germline lookup yields CDR1 GTSNPN and CDR2 SVGIG (reference sequence). The CDR3 DNA reads TGTGCCTGGAGTGTCTCTGGAAACACCATATATTTT. Translated, it gives CAWSVSGNTIYF.

This clone was observed a few times. The rearrangement uses TRBV6-5 and TRBJ2-7; TRBD1 is a possible D gene (6 bases). Germline V CDR1 and CDR2: MNHEY, SVGAGI. V was trimmed by 6 bases and J by 9 bases, leaving 24 bases between them. The CDR3 has 15 amino acids. The chain's CDR3 is CASSPMAGDIRGQYF. CDR3 DNA sequence: TGTGCCAGCAGCCCGATGGCAGGGGACATCCGGGGGCAGTACTTC.

The chain is built from TRBV4-3 and TRBJ2-7; TRBD1 agrees at 9 bases. This CDR3 spans 16 amino acids. CDR1 and CDR2 from the germline V gene are LGHNA and YSLEER. The trim removed 4 bases at V and 2 bases at J, leaving 9 bases unmatched. The CDR3 reads CASSPGDRDFPYEQYF. In DNA form, the CDR3 reads TGCGCCAGCAGCCCGGGGGACAGGGATTTTCCCTACGAGCAGTACTTC.

This chain connects TRBV4-3 to TRBJ2-7, with D possibly matching TRBD2 (5 bases). This CDR3 comprises 14 residues. Per the germline V gene, CDR1 is LGHNA and CDR2 is YSLEER. The ends were cut back, 2 bases at V and 1 base at J, with 9 bases in the middle. The CDR3 reads CASSQIRGSYEQYF. CDR3 coding DNA: TGCGCCAGCAGCCAAATTCGAGGGTCCTACGAGCAGTACTTC.

The sample holds a few counts of this clone. The rearrangement uses TRBV6-5 and TRBJ2-5; perhaps TRBD2 as D (6 bases). This CDR3 region has 13 residues. With 6 bases removed from V and 7 bases from J, the gap between germline ends came to 15 bases. Per germline, CDR1 MNHEY and CDR2 SVGAGI. Written as DNA, the CDR3 is TGTGCCAGCAGCCCCAGCCCAGCGGGGACCCAGTACTTC. It encodes CASSPSPAGTQYF.

This clone showed up just a few times. The chain has TRBV2 and TRBJ2-6, with D possibly matching TRBD2 (7 bases). The V and J ends lost 7 bases and 0 bases respectively, with 13 bases between them. This CDR3 has 16 residues. In germline, CDR1 is SNHLY, CDR2 FYNNEI. Here the CDR3 DNA reads TGTGCCAGCACGTGGGGGGGCCGCTCTGGGGCCAACGTCCTGACTTTC. Its protein product is CASTWGGRSGANVLTF.

A remark on this clone: It is likely a read error, because the conserved phenylalanine at the end of the CDR3 is missing. The DNA is omitted, as the CDR3 cannot be located on it reliably, and the CDR3 follows TCRdb's listing. The chain couples TRBV21-1 to TRBJ1-4. TRBV21-1 is a known pseudogene. Including both end residues, the CDR3 is 9 amino acids long. This chain's CDR3 is CACQGRRFV.

The V gene is TRBV6-7, the J gene TRBJ1-5; the match to TRBD1 covers 7 bases. TRBV6-7 falls under the ORF class, with uncertain function. The CDR3 extends over 16 amino acids. After removal of 0 bases from V and 3 bases from J, the junction contained 5 bases not matched to a gene. CDR3: CASSYSQGGVNQPQHF. The CDR3 DNA sequence: TGTGCCAGCAGTTACTCTCAGGGGGGGGTCAATCAGCCCCAGCATTTT.

The rearrangement links TRBV7-6 to TRBJ2-7; the match to TRBD1 covers 12 bases. The CDR3 runs 14 residues. J lost 6 bases, V lost 3 bases, and 3 bases had no gene match. The germline V gene has CDR1 SGHVS and CDR2 FNYEAQ. The CDR3 loop is CASSLGQGAIEQYF. In DNA form, the CDR3 reads TGTGCCAGCAGCTTGGGACAGGGGGCGATCGAGCAGTACTTC.